The clone carrying this T cell receptor beta chain has a single count. This record comes from a study of Ad26.COV2.S vaccination and SARS-CoV-2 variants. Study information: Recipients of Ad26.COV2.S got it intramuscularly, once or twice 56 days apart.

Sequencing was performed with immunoSEQ multiplex PCR; in TCRdb, only in-frame clones are kept and a portion is missing. The sample carries 290,000 or so clones, around 87% recorded once. Treatment in this sample: about 20 received Ad26.COV2.S at low or high dose, single or two shots; about 5 received placebo; per-sample allocation not given. Samples came from day 63 after the first vaccine or placebo injection. This specimen was peripheral blood, taken in a trial of Ad26.COV2.S vaccine versus placebo. This TCR derives from a person aged 18 to 65 who received the Ad26.COV2.S COVID-19 vaccine or a placebo.

CDR3 sequence (DNA): TGCGCCAGCAGCCCTTCGGCGAGCACAGATACGCAGTATTTT. Protein product: CASSPSASTDTQYF. The chain has TRBV5-1 and TRBJ2-3; D is unclear. The CDR3 extends over 14 amino acids. Germline V gene lookup returns CDR1 SGHRS and CDR2 YFSETQ. The V end was cut by 4 bases, the J end by 0 bases, with 9 bases between.